Following are 32 T cell receptor beta chains from one sample sequenced in a study of CD8+CD57+ T cells in acquired aplastic anemia (dated by TCRdb to 2017 to 2018). Instrument used: Illumina HiSeq 2000. TCR beta VDJ combination and CDR3 sequence profiling used genomic DNA as the template. TCRdb cleaned the public reads at Q25 with fastp, built clones with MiXCR and kept in-frame beta chains. Each CDR3 protein appears once, grouped with its most common genes and DNA. The sample contains about 180,000 distinct CDR3 sequences, 40% to 50% of them found a single time. Around 3% of the sample comes from the top ten. What was sequenced was sorted CD4+, CD8+, or CD8+CD57+ T cells (not recorded which) from PBMCs. Receptor source: a human donor in good health.

V usage is TRBV27 and J usage is TRBJ2-1; no firm D call. Germline V lookup: CDR1 MNHEY, CDR2 SMNVEV (reference sequence). The CDR3 spans 12 residues. Trimming pared 7 bases from V and 9 bases from J, leaving 13 bases between. This CDR3 reads CASKFLDSEQFF. The CDR3 nucleotides are TGTGCCAGCAAATTTTTGGATAGTGAGCAGTTCTTC.

A few counts support this clonotype. The chain is built from TRBV6-7 and TRBJ2-1; D might be TRBD2 (6 bases). TRBV6-7 is known as an ORF, though its function is uncertain. The CDR3 is made up of 18 amino acids. V was trimmed by 7 bases and J by 12 bases, leaving 34 bases between them. This chain's CDR3 is CASIGGGRRALLSLGQFF. DNA for the CDR3: TGTGCCAGCATAGGAGGAGGGAGACGCGCATTATTAAGCTTAGGGCAGTTCTTC.

This clonotype was seen many times. This sequence joins TRBV3-1 and TRBJ1-1; the D is unclear. Germline loops: CDR1 LGHDT, CDR2 YNNKEL (reference sequence). This CDR3 is 14 amino acids long. Trimming stripped 1 base from V and 2 bases from J, with 8 bases between. CDR3 protein: CASSQVGGNTEAFF. CDR3 in DNA: TGTGCCAGCAGCCAAGTCGGCGGAAACACTGAAGCTTTCTTT.

This clonotype was picked up many times. The gene calls are TRBV20-1 and TRBJ1-1; TRBD1 matches 9 bases. Germline V CDR1 and CDR2: DFQATT, SNEGSKA (reference sequence). J lost 4 bases, V lost 1 base, and 1 base had no gene match. The CDR3 totals 13 residues. In DNA, the CDR3 is TGCAGTGCTAGAGTGACAGGGGGCACTGAAGCTTTCTTT. Translated: CSARVTGGTEAFF.

This clonotype was seen a handful of times. The chain couples TRBV6-2 or TRBV6-3 to TRBJ2-2, with D possibly being TRBD2 (5 bases). Per germline, CDR1 MNHEY and CDR2 SVGEGT. The CDR3 length is 13 residues. Between the trimmed V and J ends, which lost 6 bases and 6 bases, there was a span of 11 bases. The CDR3 DNA reads as TGTGCCAGCAGGAGGGCAGCGCCCGGGGAGCTGTTTTTT. The encoded protein is CASRRAAPGELFF.

Note on this clonotype: An end of the junction differs from the germline gene, which may be a read error. This chain uses TRBV10-3 with TRBJ2-2, with D perhaps given as TRBD1 or TRBD2 (5 bases each). The CDR3 contains 14 residues. CDR1 and CDR2 from the germline V gene are ENHRY and SYGVKD. The CDR3, as DNA: TGTGCCAGCAGTGAAGTCGGGGCGGCCGGGGAGCTGTTTTTT. This sequence encodes CASSEVGAAGELFF.

This clonotype was counted at least ten times. The V call is TRBV24-1, the J call TRBJ2-2; D assignment may be TRBD1 or TRBD2 (5 bases each). Trimming took 9 bases from V and 4 from J, leaving 17 bases between them. The length of the CDR3 is 15 residues. From germline, CDR1 is KGHDR and CDR2 SFDVKD. The CDR3 sequence is CATRSGAWSTGELFF. The CDR3 DNA reads TGTGCCACCCGCTCCGGGGCGTGGAGCACCGGGGAGCTGTTTTTT.

This clonotype was picked up many times. CDR3 residues: CSARAGSRANEQFF. The DNA for the CDR3 is TGCAGTGCTAGAGCCGGGAGCAGGGCGAATGAGCAGTTCTTC. The V and J genes are TRBV20-1 and TRBJ2-1, with a weak D call TRBD2 (6 bases). The V gene lost 1 base and the J gene lost 7 bases, with 14 bases spanning the gap. The germline gives CDR1 DFQATT, CDR2 SNEGSKA (reference sequence). CDR3 length: 14 amino acids.

This clonotype was counted at least ten times. The J gene is TRBJ2-7, the V gene TRBV7-8; either TRBD1 or TRBD2 may fit D (5 bases each). V was cut by 0 bases and J by 0 bases, with 9 bases left in between. Germline V lookup: CDR1 SGHVS, CDR2 FQNEAQ. The length of the CDR3 is 15 residues. Written as DNA, the CDR3 is TGTGCCAGCAGCTTAGCTCCAGGGAGCTCCTACGAGCAGTACTTC. It yields the protein CASSLAPGSSYEQYF. Drawing the rest from reference TRBV7-8 and TRBJ2-7, the complete variable domain is GAGVSQSPRYKVAKRGQDVALRCDPISGHVSLFWYQQALGQGPEFLTYFQNEAQLDKSGLPSDRFFAERPEGSVSTLKIQRTQQEDSAVYLCASSLAPGSSYEQYFGPGTRLTVT.

The V call is TRBV29-1, the J call TRBJ1-5, with D maybe TRBD1 (6 bases). Deletions cut 4 bases from V and 2 bases from J, with 9 bases between. Germline assignment: CDR1 SQVTM and CDR2 ANQGSEA. The CDR3 runs to 13 residues. The CDR3 loop reads CSVAAGGNQPQHF. CDR3 nucleotides: TGCAGCGTTGCAGCAGGGGGCAATCAGCCCCAGCATTTT.

Note on this clonotype: A read error is possible here, since a much larger clone lies one base away. The V and J genes are TRBV7-2 and TRBJ2-7, with 11 positions matching TRBD2. The CDR3 sequence is 15 residues long. Germline V CDR1 and CDR2: SGHTA, FQGNSA. CDR3 nucleotide sequence: TGTGCCGGCAGCATAGGGGCTAGCGGGGGGTACGAGCAGTACTTC. It yields the protein CAGSIGASGGYEQYF.

Details on this clonotype: Here the CDR3 omits its conserved ending phenylalanine or tryptophan, so a read error is the likely source. The chain recombines TRBV10-3 with TRBJ1-2; maybe TRBD1 (6 bases). The CDR3 contains 15 residues. V lost 1 base, J lost 11 bases, and 20 bases lay in between. The germline V gene encodes CDR1 ENHRY and CDR2 SYGVKD. This CDR3 is CAISELGHPAGGYTL. The CDR3 DNA is TGTGCCATCAGTGAGTTGGGACATCCGGCGGGAGGGTACACCCTC.

The chain carries TRBV5-1 and TRBJ1-4, with D possibly TRBD1 on 5 matching bases. This CDR3 contains 14 residues. Germline CDR1 reads SGHRS; CDR2 reads YFSETQ. V shed 2 bases and J shed 8 bases, with 13 bases lying between them. The CDR3 DNA sequence: TGCGCCAGCAGCTTAGGGGCAGGACGAGAAAAACTGTTTTTT. Protein sequence: CASSLGAGREKLFF.

The chain uses TRBV19 and TRBJ2-4, with 10 nucleotides matching TRBD1. The CDR3 has 15 residues. V was pared by 6 bases and J by 3 bases, with 5 bases of the junction left unmatched. Germline-derived CDR1 and CDR2 are LNHDA and SQIVND (reference sequence). The CDR3 nucleotides are TGTGCCAGTAGGAGGACAGGGGGGGTCAAAAACATTCAGTACTTC. Encoded protein: CASRRTGGVKNIQYF.

This clonotype appeared many times. V usage is TRBV7-3 and J usage is TRBJ1-5; a possible D gene is TRBD1 (5 bases). Germline V gene data show CDR1 as SGHTA and CDR2 as FQGTGA. The V gene lost 2 bases and the J gene lost 2 bases, with 19 bases spanning the gap. This CDR3 contains 18 residues. Written as DNA, the CDR3 is TGTGCCAGCAGCTTATGCGGGACGGACCATGATGGCAATCAGCCCCAGCATTTT. Amino acids: CASSLCGTDHDGNQPQHF.

This clonotype was seen at least ten times. The rearrangement uses TRBV25-1 and TRBJ2-5, with a weak D call TRBD1 (6 bases). This CDR3 region has 17 residues. CDR1 is MGHDK and CDR2 is SYGVNS in the germline V gene. V was clipped by 4 bases and J by 0 bases, with 18 bases between them. CDR3 bases: TGTGCCAGCAGTGTGCAATCCGGGACATACTACCAAGAGACCCAGTACTTC. Encoded protein: CASSVQSGTYYQETQYF.

The table lists this clonotype with many counts. This chain connects TRBV6-1 to TRBJ2-7, with D possibly matching TRBD1 (5 bases). Germline values: CDR1 MNHNS, CDR2 SASEGT. CDR3 size: 15 residues. V dropped 7 bases and J dropped 1 base, with 17 bases sitting between them. CDR3 nucleotides: TGTGCCAGCAAACCAGCGAAAGGGGCATCCTACGAGCAGTACTTC. Its translation is CASKPAKGASYEQYF.

The CDR3 DNA reads as TGTGCCAGCTCACCCTCTGCAGATACGCAGTATTTT. Translating it yields CASSPSADTQYF. The chain links TRBV18 to TRBJ2-3, with D unclear. The V end was cut by 3 bases, the J end by 4 bases, with 5 bases between. The length of the CDR3 is 12 residues. Germline CDR1 is KGHSH and CDR2 is LQKENI.

The V gene is TRBV5-1, the J gene TRBJ1-1; 11 nucleotides match TRBD1. This CDR3 is built from 14 residues. CDR1 and CDR2 from the germline V gene are SGHRS and YFSETQ. J was trimmed by 10 bases and V by 0 bases; bases with no gene match: 5. As DNA, the CDR3 is TGCGCCAGCAGCTTGGACGGGACAGGGGGGGGAGCTTTCTTT. Translation: CASSLDGTGGGAFF.

This clonotype appeared many times. The J gene is TRBJ2-1, the V gene TRBV11-2, with 13 bases that match TRBD2. This CDR3 has 17 residues. V was pared by 5 bases and J by 3 bases, with 7 bases of the junction left unmatched. Germline-derived CDR1 and CDR2 are SGHAT and FQNNGV. In nucleotides, the CDR3 is TGTGCCAGCAGCCCCCGGGGACTAGCGGGAATCTACAATGAGCAGTTCTTC. It encodes CASSPRGLAGIYNEQFF.

This clonotype was seen at least ten times. The CDR3 DNA sequence: TGTGCCACCAGCAGATTTACCGGGACAGTAGAGACCCAGTACTTC. Protein sequence: CATSRFTGTVETQYF. The gene calls are TRBV15 and TRBJ2-5; 7 bases match TRBD1. Germline assignment: CDR1 LNHNV and CDR2 YYDKDF (reference sequence). CDR3 length: 15 amino acids. Germline trimming cut 2 bases from V and 4 bases from J; bases unmatched to any gene: 7.

There are many counts of this clonotype. The chain has TRBV11-3 and TRBJ2-5; D is unclear. The V end was cut by 3 bases, the J end by 0 bases, with 11 bases between. Germline CDR1 reads SGHNT; CDR2 reads YENEEA. The length of the CDR3 is 15 residues. CDR3 in DNA: TGTGCCAGCAGCTTCGACATAGGATACCAAGAGACCCAGTACTTC. This codes for CASSFDIGYQETQYF.

This rearrangement joins TRBV15 to TRBJ2-7, with 8 bases identical to TRBD1. CDR1 is LNHNV, CDR2 YYDKDF, per germline (reference sequence). V dropped 0 bases and J dropped 2; count of bases not matched to a gene: 6. The CDR3 has 16 residues. As DNA, the CDR3 is TGTGCCACCAGCAGAGATCGGGGGACAGGCGCCTACGAGCAGTACTTC. It is translated as CATSRDRGTGAYEQYF.

This clonotype was observed at least ten times. The chain employs TRBV2 and TRBJ1-5; TRBD1 agrees at 7 bases. This CDR3 is 14 amino acids long. The J segment lost 5 bases and the V segment lost 3 bases, leaving 4 bases of the junction unmatched. Germline assignment: CDR1 SNHLY and CDR2 FYNNEI. CDR3 region: CASSDNRGYQPQHF. As DNA, the CDR3 is TGTGCCAGCAGTGATAACAGGGGCTATCAGCCCCAGCATTTT.

The gene calls are TRBV20-1 and TRBJ1-4; possible D gene TRBD1, 6 bases. Germline V CDR1 and CDR2: DFQATT, SNEGSKA (reference sequence). Between the trimmed V and J ends, which lost 2 bases and 0 bases, there was a span of 22 bases. The CDR3 is 19 residues long. DNA of the CDR3: TGCAGTGCTAGAACCCCAAGGGGGGGGAGAGAGGCAACTAATGAAAAACTGTTTTTT. Translation: CSARTPRGGREATNEKLFF.

This clonotype was recorded at least ten times. V gene TRBV7-2 combines with J gene TRBJ2-7, with 10 bases aligning to TRBD1. Trimming at V came to 5 bases and at J to 0 bases, leaving 4 bases not matched to a gene. The CDR3 is 15 residues long. Germline V gene sequence: CDR1 SGHTA, CDR2 FQGNSA. This chain's CDR3 is CASSERTGGSYEQYF. Written as DNA, the CDR3 is TGTGCCAGCAGCGAGCGGACAGGGGGCTCCTACGAGCAGTACTTC.

This chain links TRBV19 with TRBJ2-4, with 9 bases aligning to TRBD1. The CDR3 sequence is 17 residues long. The junction had 15 bases not matched to a gene; V was cut back by 5 bases and J by 7 bases. Per germline, CDR1 LNHDA and CDR2 SQIVND (reference sequence). CDR3 loop: CASSLPSGTGMSNIQYF. Here the CDR3 DNA reads TGTGCCAGTAGTTTACCCTCCGGGACAGGGATGTCTAACATTCAGTACTTC.

This clonotype was counted at least ten times. The chain recombines TRBV11-2 with TRBJ2-7; D is uncertain. Germline values: CDR1 SGHAT, CDR2 FQNNGV. Trimming removed 5 bases at V and 0 bases at J, with 14 bases between. The CDR3 has 15 amino acids. The CDR3 here is CASSRMGQNSYEQYF. CDR3 bases: TGTGCCAGCAGCCGGATGGGTCAGAACTCCTACGAGCAGTACTTC.

This clonotype was seen repeatedly, ten times or more. The gene calls are TRBV20-1 and TRBJ2-2; 7 bases agree with TRBD2. Germline CDR1 is DFQATT and CDR2 is SNEGSKA (reference sequence). The CDR3 consists of 16 residues. The J segment lost 2 bases and the V segment lost 2 bases, leaving 8 bases of the junction unmatched. Here the CDR3 DNA reads TGCAGTGCTAGACTCCGACTAGCTGCAAACACCGGGGAGCTGTTTTTT. It codes for CSARLRLAANTGELFF.

This clonotype was recorded only once. The rearrangement joins TRBV29-1 to TRBJ1-1; TRBD1 is a possible D gene (5 bases). Trimming removed 6 bases at V and 4 bases at J, with 18 bases between. Looked up from germline, CDR1 is SQVTM and CDR2 is ANQGSEA. This CDR3 has 14 amino acids. The CDR3 nucleotides read TGCAGCGTCCGGGATGGGGGGTGGGCCACTGAAGCTTTCTTT. Translating gives CSVRDGGWATEAFF.

The chain links TRBV29-1 to TRBJ2-5, with 9 bases lining up with TRBD1. The CDR3 length is 14 residues. CDR1 and CDR2 from the germline V gene are SQVTM and ANQGSEA. V trimming: 4 bases; J trimming: 5 bases; junction bases outside the gene matches: 8. The CDR3 here is CSVGEGQGWETQYF. CDR3 in DNA: TGCAGCGTTGGAGAGGGACAGGGCTGGGAGACCCAGTACTTC. The full variable domain, completed using reference TRBV29-1 and TRBJ2-5, is SAVISQKPSRDICQRGTSLTIQCQVDSQVTMMFWYRQQPGQSLTLIATANQGSEATYESGFVIDKFPISRPNLTFSTLTVSNMSPEDSSIYLCSVGEGQGWETQYFGPGTRLLVL.

This clonotype occurred many times. The rearrangement uses TRBV9 and TRBJ2-2; D is ambiguous. CDR1 SGDLS and CDR2 YYNGEE come from the germline V gene. Trimming left V 3 bases short and J 4 bases short, with 16 bases between. The CDR3 has 16 residues. CDR3 region: CASSGTRVLVTGELFF. CDR3 bases: TGTGCCAGCAGCGGAACAAGGGTATTGGTCACCGGGGAGCTGTTTTTT.